Listed below are T cell receptor beta chains from one sample, sequenced in a study of graft-versus-host responses after intestinal transplantation. For these receptors, no antigen is known. Here immunoSEQ multiplex PCR was the method, and the copy in TCRdb shows in-frame clones only, minus some. In the table there are more than 85,000 clones, over 85% of which are singletons. The sequences come from unstimulated CD8+ T cells sorted from spleen or lymph node cells, collected before intestinal transplant. These receptors were taken from a human donor who received an intestinal transplant. Both conserved end residues are part of each CDR3. The order of the fields is CDR3 DNA, CDR3 protein, CDR3 length, J gene, V gene, clone size, D gene. The D gene is left open where the match is weak. Some rows have no size entry. The others give once, few or many, or a class for an expanded clone.

CDR3 DNA: TGTGCCAGTAGTATTGGGGATAGCGGCTTGCAAGAGACCCAGTACTTC; CDR3 protein: CASSIGDSGLQETQYF; CDR3 length: 16; J gene: TRBJ2-5; V gene: TRBV19; clone size: -; D gene: -
CDR3 DNA: TGTGCCTGGGGCCTCTCGGGGAGCAATCAGCCCCAGCATTTT; CDR3 protein: CAWGLSGSNQPQHF; CDR3 length: 14; J gene: TRBJ1-5; V gene: TRBV30; clone size: -; D gene: -
CDR3 DNA: TGTGCCAGTAGTATAGCCGGGACAGGGTTCTACGAGCAGTACTTC; CDR3 protein: CASSIAGTGFYEQYF; CDR3 length: 15; J gene: TRBJ2-7; V gene: TRBV19; clone size: -; D gene: TRBD1
CDR3 DNA: TGTGCCAGTAGTTCATTCGTATATAGCAATCAGCCCCAGCATTTT; CDR3 protein: CASSSFVYSNQPQHF; CDR3 length: 15; J gene: TRBJ1-5; V gene: TRBV19; clone size: -; D gene: -
CDR3 DNA: TGTGCCAGCAGCCGATGGGACAATGAGCAGTTCTTC; CDR3 protein: CASSRWDNEQFF; CDR3 length: 12; J gene: TRBJ2-1; V gene: TRBV9; clone size: -; D gene: -
CDR3 DNA: TGTGCCAGCAGTCCCAGTGACAGGGTCTACGTGCAGTACTTC; CDR3 protein: CASSPSDRVYVQYF; CDR3 length: 14; J gene: TRBJ2-7; V gene: TRBV7-9; clone size: -; D gene: TRBD1
CDR3 DNA: TGTGCCAGCAGGAGGGACTTCAACAATGAGCAGTTCTTC; CDR3 protein: CASRRDFNNEQFF; CDR3 length: 13; J gene: TRBJ2-1; V gene: TRBV7-9; clone size: -; D gene: -
CDR3 DNA: TGTGCCAGCAGTACCAGGGAGATGAACACTGAAGCTTTCTTT; CDR3 protein: CASSTREMNTEAFF; CDR3 length: 14; J gene: TRBJ1-1; V gene: TRBV27; clone size: -; D gene: -
CDR3 DNA: TGCGCCAGCAGTGAGAACATGAACACTGAAGCTTTCTTT; CDR3 protein: CASSENMNTEAFF; CDR3 length: 13; J gene: TRBJ1-1; V gene: TRBV10-1; clone size: once; D gene: -
CDR3 DNA: TGTGCCAGCAGCTCGAGGACTAGCGGGAGGTTCCACGAGCAGTACTTC; CDR3 protein: CASSSRTSGRFHEQYF; CDR3 length: 16; J gene: TRBJ2-7; V gene: TRBV11-2; clone size: -; D gene: TRBD2
CDR3 DNA: TGTGCCAGTAGTATAATGTCTAGCGGTTACCACGAGCAGTACTTC; CDR3 protein: CASSIMSSGYHEQYF; CDR3 length: 15; J gene: TRBJ2-7; V gene: TRBV19; clone size: -; D gene: TRBD2
CDR3 DNA: TGTGCCAGCAGCCTGAAGGAGAACACAGATACGCAGTATTTT; CDR3 protein: CASSLKENTDTQYF; CDR3 length: 14; J gene: TRBJ2-3; V gene: TRBV6-6; clone size: -; D gene: -
CDR3 DNA: TGTGCCAGCAGTGAAGGGGAGGTCACCGGGGAGCTGTTTTTT; CDR3 protein: CASSEGEVTGELFF; CDR3 length: 14; J gene: TRBJ2-2; V gene: TRBV6-5; clone size: -; D gene: -
CDR3 DNA: TGCGCCAGCAGCCAAGATCACCGGGAGTGGGCTTATGGCTACACCTTC; CDR3 protein: CASSQDHREWAYGYTF; CDR3 length: 16; J gene: TRBJ1-2; V gene: TRBV4-1; clone size: -; D gene: -
CDR3 DNA: TGTGCCACCAGCCGGGGCTGGTACGAGCAGTACTTC; CDR3 protein: CATSRGWYEQYF; CDR3 length: 12; J gene: TRBJ2-7; V gene: TRBV6-4; clone size: few; D gene: -
CDR3 DNA: TGCGCCAGCACCTCAGACTCCCAGGGCGACACCGGGGAGCTGTTTTTT; CDR3 protein: CASTSDSQGDTGELFF; CDR3 length: 16; J gene: TRBJ2-2; V gene: TRBV10-2; clone size: -; D gene: -
CDR3 DNA: TGTGCCAGCAGCGTAAACACCGGGGAGCTGTTTTTT; CDR3 protein: CASSVNTGELFF; CDR3 length: 12; J gene: TRBJ2-2; V gene: TRBV9; clone size: once; D gene: -